Following are 13 T cell receptor beta chains from one sample sequenced in a study of T cell changes during pregnancy in multiple sclerosis. TCRdb keeps only in-frame clones here, not all; method: immunoSEQ multiplex PCR. The table records around 63,000 clones, 85% to 95% of them present only once. The sample here was CD8+ T cells from peripheral blood mononuclear cells, taken in the third trimester of pregnancy. All receptors come from a female donor in good health, enrolled as a control in a pregnancy study.

The chain has TRBV5-6 and TRBJ2-5; D unclear. V lost 2 bases and J lost 2, with 10 bases in between. There are 14 residues in the CDR3. Germline loops: CDR1 SGHDT, CDR2 YYEEEE. The DNA of the CDR3 is TGTGCCAGCAGCTTCCGGGTAATTCAAGAGACCCAGTACTTC. Its translation: CASSFRVIQETQYF.

V gene TRBV14 combines with J gene TRBJ1-1, with D unresolved. Deletions cut 2 bases from V and 4 bases from J, with 14 bases between. Looked up from germline, CDR1 is SGHDN and CDR2 is FVKESK. The CDR3 contains 15 residues. This chain's CDR3 is CASSQSRGEGTEAFF. CDR3 nucleotides: TGTGCCAGCAGCCAATCCCGGGGAGAGGGCACTGAAGCTTTCTTT.

The chain combines TRBV27 with TRBJ2-3, with D possibly TRBD2 on 5 matching bases. The CDR3 consists of 12 residues. Trimming took off 3 bases at V and 4 bases at J, with 5 bases between the two ends. The V gene's germline CDR1 is MNHEY and CDR2 SMNVEV (reference sequence). The CDR3 is CASSFGADTQYF. DNA of the CDR3: TGTGCCAGCAGTTTCGGGGCAGATACGCAGTATTTT.

The chain combines TRBV27 with TRBJ1-1, with TRBD1 as a possible D gene (6 bases). The CDR3 sequence is 14 residues long. The V gene lost 10 bases and the J gene lost 0 bases, with 15 bases spanning the gap. Germline values: CDR1 MNHEY, CDR2 SMNVEV (reference sequence). The CDR3 is CATAQGPMNTEAFF. The DNA for the CDR3 is TGTGCCACCGCACAGGGCCCTATGAACACTGAAGCTTTCTTT.

V and J are TRBV27 and TRBJ2-3; TRBD2 agrees at 10 bases. J gave up 5 bases and V 4 bases, and 18 bases lay outside the gene matches. In germline, CDR1 is MNHEY, CDR2 SMNVEV (reference sequence). This CDR3 comprises 19 residues. CDR3 in amino acids: CASSSPSAGGPQLQDTQYF. The CDR3 bases are TGTGCCAGCAGTTCACCTTCAGCGGGGGGGCCTCAACTGCAAGATACGCAGTATTTT.

J is TRBJ2-7 and V is TRBV7-2; D ambiguous. The CDR3 runs 13 residues. V lost 2 bases and J 5 bases, leaving 10 bases between the germline ends. Germline CDR1 and CDR2: SGHTA and FQGNSA. The chain's CDR3 is CASSLPYQDEQYF. In DNA form, the CDR3 reads TGTGCCAGCAGCTTACCCTACCAAGACGAGCAGTACTTC.

This clone was detected once. The chain links TRBV30 to TRBJ2-5; maybe TRBD1 (7 bases). V was clipped by 0 bases and J by 5 bases, with 19 bases between them. In germline, CDR1 is GTSNPN, CDR2 SVGIG (reference sequence). The CDR3 length is 16 residues. CDR3 sequence: CAWSVLPGGGRETQYF. CDR3 DNA sequence: TGTGCCTGGAGTGTACTTCCCGGAGGGGGCCGCGAGACCCAGTACTTC.

J is TRBJ1-1 and V is TRBV19, with D unclear. This CDR3 contains 10 residues. Germline values: CDR1 LNHDA, CDR2 SQIVND (reference sequence). Trimming pared 6 bases from V and 8 bases from J, leaving 7 bases between. The CDR3 DNA reads TGTGCCAGTAGGGGCAGAGAAGCTTTCTTT. Amino acids: CASRGREAFF.

The rearrangement links TRBV27 to TRBJ2-1; 10 bases align to TRBD2. Per the germline V gene, CDR1 is MNHEY and CDR2 is SMNVEV (reference sequence). There are 16 residues in the CDR3. V lost 4 bases to trimming and J lost 5 bases; unmatched junction nucleotides: 8. The CDR3 loop is CASSSHSGGSHNEQFF. CDR3 bases: TGTGCCAGCAGTTCCCATAGCGGGGGGTCACACAATGAGCAGTTCTTC.

The chain employs TRBV30 and TRBJ2-5; TRBD1 matches 10 bases. Germline V gene lookup returns CDR1 GTSNPN and CDR2 SVGIG (reference sequence). The J segment lost 0 bases and the V segment lost 3 bases, leaving 7 bases of the junction unmatched. The CDR3 totals 16 residues. The CDR3 DNA reads as TGTGCCTGGAGCGGGACAGGGGCTATGTACCAAGAGACCCAGTACTTC. As protein: CAWSGTGAMYQETQYF.

The gene calls are TRBV9 and TRBJ1-5; possible D gene TRBD1, 5 bases. Looked up from germline, CDR1 is SGDLS and CDR2 is YYNGEE. The CDR3 runs to 13 residues. Trimming shortened V by 0 bases and J by 8 bases, and 9 bases separated the two germline ends. In nucleotides, the CDR3 is TGTGCCAGCAGCGTAGGTGAAGGGGAGCCCCAGCATTTT. Translation: CASSVGEGEPQHF.

Here the CDR3 reads CAIDSSYNEQFF. In DNA, the CDR3 is TGTGCCATAGACAGTTCCTACAATGAGCAGTTCTTC. The chain recombines TRBV2 with TRBJ2-1; the D gene is possibly TRBD1 (5 bases). The V and J ends lost 10 bases and 1 base respectively, with 8 bases between them. Per the germline V gene, CDR1 is SNHLY and CDR2 is FYNNEI. The CDR3 spans 12 residues. Based on the CDR3 plus reference TRBV2 and TRBJ2-1, the full variable domain is EPEVTQTPSHQVTQMGQEVILRCVPISNHLYFYWYRQILGQKVEFLVSFYNNEISEKSEIFDDQFSVERPDGSNFTLKIRSTKLEDSAMYFCAIDSSYNEQFFGPGTRLTVL.

J is TRBJ1-1 and V is TRBV2; weak D call: TRBD1 (5 bases). The CDR3 contains 13 residues. CDR1 SNHLY and CDR2 FYNNEI come from the germline V gene. The V end lost 6 bases, the J end lost 9 bases, and 17 bases lay between the germline ends. The CDR3 protein is CASRENGASQAFF. CDR3 sequence (DNA): TGTGCCAGCAGGGAAAATGGGGCAAGCCAAGCTTTCTTT.